The rows below give T cell receptor beta chains drawn from one sample of a study of cytomegalovirus exposure and HLA in healthy donors. The table came from immunoSEQ multiplex PCR; TCRdb's copy has only in-frame clones and leaves some out. Among some 170,000 clones listed, about 80% were seen once. Sequenced input: PBMCs. These receptors were collected from a woman aged 30 to 39 in good health and CMV-seronegative. CDR3s include the opening cysteine and the closing phenylalanine or tryptophan. D genes are given only for firm matches. Where a row states a size, it is once, few, many or the class of an expanded clone; other rows omit it.

CDR3 length: 15; clone size: -; V gene: TRBV5-6; D gene: TRBD1; J gene: TRBJ1-1; CDR3 protein: CASSLTGVTNTEAFF; CDR3 DNA: TGTGCCAGCAGCTTGACAGGGGTTACGAACACTGAAGCTTTCTTT
CDR3 length: 11; clone size: -; V gene: TRBV29-1; D gene: -; J gene: TRBJ2-7; CDR3 protein: CSVNDSYEQYF; CDR3 DNA: TGCAGCGTTAATGATAGCTACGAGCAGTACTTC
CDR3 length: 14; clone size: -; V gene: TRBV4-3; D gene: -; J gene: TRBJ1-4; CDR3 protein: CASSQDRVGEKLFF; CDR3 DNA: TGCGCCAGCAGCCAAGACAGGGTGGGTGAAAAACTGTTTTTT
CDR3 length: 15; clone size: -; V gene: TRBV5-1; D gene: TRBD2; J gene: TRBJ2-7; CDR3 protein: CASSPLAGVPYEQYF; CDR3 DNA: TGCGCCAGCAGCCCGCTAGCGGGAGTGCCCTACGAGCAGTACTTC
CDR3 length: 11; clone size: -; V gene: TRBV6-5; D gene: -; J gene: TRBJ1-2; CDR3 protein: CATSRGYGYTF; CDR3 DNA: TGTGCCACCTCCCGAGGGTATGGCTACACCTTC
CDR3 length: 13; clone size: -; V gene: TRBV6-5; D gene: -; J gene: TRBJ1-2; CDR3 protein: CASRPGGGGGYTF; CDR3 DNA: TGTGCCAGCAGACCCGGGGGGGGCGGAGGCTACACCTTC
CDR3 length: 16; clone size: -; V gene: TRBV28; D gene: TRBD1; J gene: TRBJ1-1; CDR3 protein: CASSLPGGKPNTEAFF; CDR3 DNA: TGTGCCAGCAGTTTACCAGGGGGAAAACCGAACACTGAAGCTTTCTTT
CDR3 length: 16; clone size: once; V gene: TRBV27; D gene: TRBD2; J gene: TRBJ2-2; CDR3 protein: CASSPPSGVRTGELFF; CDR3 DNA: TGTGCCAGCAGCCCGCCTAGCGGAGTTAGGACCGGGGAGCTGTTTTTT
CDR3 length: 15; clone size: -; V gene: TRBV7-8; D gene: -; J gene: TRBJ1-6; CDR3 protein: CASSLGAGDNSPLHF; CDR3 DNA: TGTGCCAGCAGCTTAGGGGCAGGGGATAATTCACCCCTCCACTTT
CDR3 length: 12; clone size: once; V gene: TRBV7-3; D gene: -; J gene: TRBJ2-3; CDR3 protein: CASSPAGDTQYF; CDR3 DNA: TGTGCCAGCAGCCCCGCGGGAGATACGCAGTATTTT
CDR3 length: 14; clone size: -; V gene: TRBV27; D gene: TRBD2; J gene: TRBJ2-7; CDR3 protein: CASSLAGGPYEQYF; CDR3 DNA: TGTGCCAGCAGTTTAGCGGGGGGGCCCTACGAGCAGTACTTC
CDR3 length: 15; clone size: -; V gene: TRBV5-4; D gene: TRBD1; J gene: TRBJ1-4; CDR3 protein: CASSLWGQGAGKLFF; CDR3 DNA: TGTGCCAGCAGCTTGTGGGGACAGGGGGCGGGAAAACTGTTTTTT
CDR3 length: 14; clone size: -; V gene: TRBV28; D gene: -; J gene: TRBJ1-5; CDR3 protein: CASSLLADNQPQHF; CDR3 DNA: TGTGCCAGCAGTTTGTTGGCAGACAATCAGCCCCAGCATTTT
CDR3 length: 15; clone size: once; V gene: TRBV6-6; D gene: TRBD2; J gene: TRBJ2-7; CDR3 protein: CASSYGTSGGYEQYF; CDR3 DNA: TGTGCCAGCAGTTACGGGACTAGCGGGGGTTACGAGCAGTACTTC
CDR3 length: 12; clone size: -; V gene: TRBV6-6; D gene: TRBD1; J gene: TRBJ1-2; CDR3 protein: CASSRDSDGYTF; CDR3 DNA: TGTGCCAGCAGTCGGGACAGCGATGGCTACACCTTC
CDR3 length: 14; clone size: -; V gene: TRBV28; D gene: -; J gene: TRBJ2-2; CDR3 protein: CASSSGQFTGELFF; CDR3 DNA: TGTGCCAGCAGTTCCGGACAGTTCACCGGGGAGCTGTTTTTT
CDR3 length: 15; clone size: -; V gene: TRBV7-6; D gene: TRBD2; J gene: TRBJ2-5; CDR3 protein: CASSLGTSGSETQYF; CDR3 DNA: TGTGCCAGCAGCTTAGGGACTAGCGGGAGTGAGACCCAGTACTTC
CDR3 length: 14; clone size: -; V gene: TRBV7-3; D gene: -; J gene: TRBJ1-2; CDR3 protein: CASSLTPGPGGYTF; CDR3 DNA: TGTGCCAGCAGCTTAACCCCTGGGCCCGGTGGCTACACCTTC
CDR3 length: 15; clone size: -; V gene: TRBV28; D gene: TRBD1; J gene: TRBJ2-7; CDR3 protein: CASSPDRDRVREQYF; CDR3 DNA: TGTGCCAGCAGTCCGGACCGGGACAGGGTCCGCGAGCAGTACTTC
CDR3 length: 17; clone size: once; V gene: TRBV28; D gene: -; J gene: TRBJ2-1; CDR3 protein: CASSTALGGRLSNEQFF; CDR3 DNA: TGTGCCAGCAGTACCGCCCTAGGGGGAAGACTTTCCAATGAGCAGTTCTTC
CDR3 length: 14; clone size: -; V gene: TRBV7-6; D gene: TRBD1; J gene: TRBJ2-7; CDR3 protein: CASSFGTGLYEQYF; CDR3 DNA: TGTGCCAGCAGCTTCGGGACAGGTTTATACGAGCAGTACTTC
CDR3 length: 15; clone size: -; V gene: TRBV28; D gene: TRBD2; J gene: TRBJ2-7; CDR3 protein: CASSYTSGRGYEQYF; CDR3 DNA: TGTGCCAGCAGTTACACTAGCGGGAGGGGGTACGAGCAGTACTTC
CDR3 length: 15; clone size: -; V gene: TRBV5-1; D gene: TRBD1; J gene: TRBJ2-1; CDR3 protein: CASSLVSSGGDEQFF; CDR3 DNA: TGCGCCAGCAGCTTGGTATCTTCAGGGGGCGATGAGCAGTTCTTC
CDR3 length: 16; clone size: few; V gene: TRBV14; D gene: -; J gene: TRBJ1-4; CDR3 protein: CASSQDGGGSNEKLFF; CDR3 DNA: TGTGCCAGCAGCCAAGATGGAGGAGGTAGTAATGAAAAACTGTTTTTT
CDR3 length: 14; clone size: -; V gene: TRBV10-3; D gene: TRBD1; J gene: TRBJ1-5; CDR3 protein: CAISEGQGNQPQHF; CDR3 DNA: TGTGCCATCAGTGAGGGACAGGGCAATCAGCCCCAGCATTTT
CDR3 length: 18; clone size: -; V gene: TRBV7-9; D gene: -; J gene: TRBJ1-5; CDR3 protein: CASSLVNGGRGGNQPQHF; CDR3 DNA: TGTGCCAGCAGCTTAGTGAATGGGGGCCGTGGGGGCAATCAGCCCCAGCATTTT
CDR3 length: 15; clone size: once; V gene: TRBV4-2; D gene: TRBD1; J gene: TRBJ1-4; CDR3 protein: CASSQEDRVYEKLFF; CDR3 DNA: TGTGCCAGCAGCCAAGAAGACAGGGTATATGAAAAACTGTTTTTT
CDR3 length: 14; clone size: -; V gene: TRBV28; D gene: TRBD1; J gene: TRBJ1-4; CDR3 protein: CASNPGQGIEKLFF; CDR3 DNA: TGTGCCAGCAACCCGGGACAGGGGATTGAAAAACTGTTTTTT
CDR3 length: 18; clone size: once; V gene: TRBV5-1; D gene: -; J gene: TRBJ1-1; CDR3 protein: CASSYLPMTESLGTEAFF; CDR3 DNA: TGCGCCAGCAGCTATCTGCCCATGACAGAATCCCTCGGCACTGAAGCTTTCTTT
CDR3 length: 16; clone size: -; V gene: TRBV15; D gene: TRBD1; J gene: TRBJ1-5; CDR3 protein: CATSRVPGQGGQPQHF; CDR3 DNA: TGTGCCACCAGCAGAGTACCGGGACAGGGGGGTCAGCCCCAGCATTTT
CDR3 length: 16; clone size: -; V gene: TRBV2; D gene: TRBD2; J gene: TRBJ2-3; CDR3 protein: CASSVTSGGARDTQYF; CDR3 DNA: TGTGCCAGCAGTGTGACTAGCGGGGGGGCGAGAGATACGCAGTATTTT
CDR3 length: 15; clone size: once; V gene: TRBV6-5; D gene: -; J gene: TRBJ1-5; CDR3 protein: CASSTTPLRSQPQHF; CDR3 DNA: TGTGCCAGCAGCACAACACCCCTCCGTTCCCAGCCCCAGCATTTT
CDR3 length: 17; clone size: -; V gene: TRBV5-1; D gene: TRBD2; J gene: TRBJ2-3; CDR3 protein: CASSRPGLAGGTDTQYF; CDR3 DNA: TGCGCCAGCAGCCGGCCGGGACTAGCGGGCGGAACAGATACGCAGTATTTT
CDR3 length: 15; clone size: -; V gene: TRBV6-1; D gene: -; J gene: TRBJ1-2; CDR3 protein: CASSEAQGEAYGYTF; CDR3 DNA: TGTGCCAGCAGTGAAGCACAGGGCGAAGCTTATGGCTACACCTTC
CDR3 length: 16; clone size: -; V gene: TRBV9; D gene: -; J gene: TRBJ1-5; CDR3 protein: CASSMTADSSNQPQHF; CDR3 DNA: TGTGCCAGCAGCATGACAGCCGACTCAAGCAATCAGCCCCAGCATTTT
CDR3 length: 15; clone size: few; V gene: TRBV21-1; D gene: -; J gene: TRBJ1-2; CDR3 protein: CASSKGGGVNYGYTF; CDR3 DNA: TGTGCCAGCAGCAAAGGGGGCGGGGTTAACTATGGCTACACCTTC
CDR3 length: 14; clone size: -; V gene: TRBV29-1; D gene: -; J gene: TRBJ2-7; CDR3 protein: CSVASTSLSSGQYF; CDR3 DNA: TGCAGCGTTGCTTCTACTAGCCTGTCGTCGGGGCAGTACTTC